This TCR beta chain was obtained from a study of cytomegalovirus exposure and HLA in healthy donors. CDR1 and CDR2 from the germline V gene are MNHNS and SASEGT. The J segment lost 5 bases and the V segment lost 7 bases, leaving 11 bases of the junction unmatched. This CDR3 is 15 amino acids long. Primers for the PCR totalled 60 Vbeta and 13 Jbeta. Clones were read by immunoSEQ multiplex PCR, and TCRdb kept only the in-frame ones, dropping some. The table records tens of thousands of clones, about 77% of them present only once. This clone was observed a handful of times. The sample comprised PBMCs. The J gene is TRBJ2-1, the V gene TRBV6-1, with 7 bases aligning to TRBD1. The sequence came from a male donor in good health and CMV-seropositive. As DNA, the CDR3 is TGTGCCAGCACCGCGCGGAGACAGGGCAACAATGAGCAGTTCTTC. As protein: CASTARRQGNNEQFF.